This TCR beta chain emerged from a study of blood T cell repertoires in COVID-19. Study details: COVID-19 samples from acute and convalescent phases originated in the United States, Italy and Spain. The cDNA or gDNA used as material had been derived from T cells, B-cell-depleted T cells, or PBMCs.

Germline CDR1 is GTSNPN and CDR2 is SVGIG (reference sequence). This CDR3 spans 17 amino acids. V was shortened by 4 bases and J by 0 bases, with 19 bases between the two germline ends. Source study methods: Nucleated cell counts were estimated from reference gene primer amplification. TCRdb's copy holds only in-frame clones and misses some; the assay was immunoSEQ multiplex PCR. For V, J and clone size, that table is used; D and trimming come from the DNA. Counted here are about 200,000 clones, 80% occurring once; the ten biggest clones make up around 5.8%. Sequenced: peripheral blood. The sequence was collected from a woman aged 70-85 years with acute or convalescent COVID-19. The chain employs TRBV30 and TRBJ1-3; TRBD1 is a possible D gene (6 bases). The CDR3 DNA reads TGTGCCTGGACTATTGGCCCGGACAGAAGCTCTGGAAACACCATATATTTT. Protein product: CAWTIGPDRSSGNTIYF.